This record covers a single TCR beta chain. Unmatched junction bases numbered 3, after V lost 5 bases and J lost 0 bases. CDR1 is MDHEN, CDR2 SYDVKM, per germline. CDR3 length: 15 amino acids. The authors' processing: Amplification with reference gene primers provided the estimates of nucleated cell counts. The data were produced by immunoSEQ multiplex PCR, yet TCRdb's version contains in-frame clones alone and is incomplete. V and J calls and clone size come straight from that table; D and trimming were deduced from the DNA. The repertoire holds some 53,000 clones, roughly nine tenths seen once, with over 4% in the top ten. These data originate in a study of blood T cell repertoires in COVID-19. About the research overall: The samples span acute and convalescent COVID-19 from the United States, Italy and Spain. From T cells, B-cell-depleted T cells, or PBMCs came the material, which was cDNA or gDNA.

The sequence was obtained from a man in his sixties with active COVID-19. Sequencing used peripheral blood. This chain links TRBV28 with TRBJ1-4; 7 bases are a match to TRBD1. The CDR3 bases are TGTGCCAGCAGTAAAACAGGGGCAACTAATGAAAAACTGTTTTTT. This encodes CASSKTGATNEKLFF.